The source of this T cell receptor beta chain is a study of T-cell reconstitution after alpha-beta-depleted transplantation in children. Preparation of the TCRbeta library used unique molecular identifiers. Each CDR3 protein gets one entry after TCRdb re-called the PCR reads with MiXCR. The sample has roughly 610,000 distinct CDR3 sequences; 8% to 11% are singletons. This clonotype has just a few counts. The TCR comes from a human donor who donated a stem cell graft to a child with acute myeloid leukemia. The material sequenced was PBMCs from the stem cell graft donor, taken from the stem cell graft.

DNA of the CDR3: TGCAGTGCTAGGGCGAGGTGGGATCAGCCCCAGCATTTT. Translated: CSARARWDQPQHF. The gene calls are TRBV20-1 and TRBJ1-5; no clear D gene. The CDR3 has 13 residues. Trimming removed 3 bases from V and 5 bases from J, with 11 bases in between. Per the germline V gene, CDR1 is DFQATT and CDR2 is SNEGSKA (reference sequence).